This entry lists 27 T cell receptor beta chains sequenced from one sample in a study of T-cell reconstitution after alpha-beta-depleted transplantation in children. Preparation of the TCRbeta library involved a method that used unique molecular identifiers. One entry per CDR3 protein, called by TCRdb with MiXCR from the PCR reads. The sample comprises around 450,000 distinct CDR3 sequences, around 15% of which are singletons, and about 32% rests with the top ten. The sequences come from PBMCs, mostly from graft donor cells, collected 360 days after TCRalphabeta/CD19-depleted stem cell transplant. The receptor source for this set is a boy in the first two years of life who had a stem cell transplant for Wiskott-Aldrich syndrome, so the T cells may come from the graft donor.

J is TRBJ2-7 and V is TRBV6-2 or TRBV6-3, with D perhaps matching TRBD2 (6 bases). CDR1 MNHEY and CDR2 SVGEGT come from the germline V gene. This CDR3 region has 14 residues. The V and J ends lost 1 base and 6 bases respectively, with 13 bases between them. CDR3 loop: CASSYWDLQVEQYF. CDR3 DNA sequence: TGTGCCAGCAGTTACTGGGACTTACAGGTCGAGCAGTACTTC.

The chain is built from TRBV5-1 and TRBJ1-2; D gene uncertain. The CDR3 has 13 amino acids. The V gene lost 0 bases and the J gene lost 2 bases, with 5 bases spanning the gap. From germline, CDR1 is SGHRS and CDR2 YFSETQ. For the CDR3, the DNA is TGCGCCAGCAGCTTGGAACAGAACTATGGCTACACCTTC. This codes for CASSLEQNYGYTF.

CDR3 residues: CASSPTFPGPLYEQYF. For the CDR3, the DNA is TGTGCCAGCAGCCCAACCTTCCCGGGACCCCTCTACGAGCAGTACTTC. The chain couples TRBV7-9 to TRBJ2-7, with D possibly called TRBD1 or TRBD2 (5 bases each). This CDR3 has 16 residues. V lost 5 bases to trimming and J lost 3 bases, with 20 bases between them. Germline-derived CDR1 and CDR2 are SEHNR and FQNEAQ (reference sequence).

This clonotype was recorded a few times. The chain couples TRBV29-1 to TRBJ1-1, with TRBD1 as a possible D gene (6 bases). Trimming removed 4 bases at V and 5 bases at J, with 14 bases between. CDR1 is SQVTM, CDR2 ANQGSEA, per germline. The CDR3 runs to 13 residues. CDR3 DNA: TGCAGCGTTGTTAGGGGGGTGAGGACTGAAGCTTTCTTT. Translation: CSVVRGVRTEAFF. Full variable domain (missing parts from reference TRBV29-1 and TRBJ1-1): SAVISQKPSRDICQRGTSLTIQCQVDSQVTMMFWYRQQPGQSLTLIATANQGSEATYESGFVIDKFPISRPNLTFSTLTVSNMSPEDSSIYLCSVVRGVRTEAFFGQGTRLTVV.

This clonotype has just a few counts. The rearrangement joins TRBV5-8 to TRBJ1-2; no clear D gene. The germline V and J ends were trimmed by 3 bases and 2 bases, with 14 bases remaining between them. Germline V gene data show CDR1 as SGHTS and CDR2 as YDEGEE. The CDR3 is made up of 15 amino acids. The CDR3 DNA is TGTGCCAGCAGCTCGCCTTCCCGCGGGAACTATGGCTACACCTTC. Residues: CASSSPSRGNYGYTF.

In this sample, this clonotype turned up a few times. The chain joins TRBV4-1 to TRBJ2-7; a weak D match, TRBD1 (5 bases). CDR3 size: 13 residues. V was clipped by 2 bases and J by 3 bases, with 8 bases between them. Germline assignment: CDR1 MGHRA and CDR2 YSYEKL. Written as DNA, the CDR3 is TGCGCCAGCAGCCAAATCGACAGCTACGAGCAGTACTTC. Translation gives CASSQIDSYEQYF.

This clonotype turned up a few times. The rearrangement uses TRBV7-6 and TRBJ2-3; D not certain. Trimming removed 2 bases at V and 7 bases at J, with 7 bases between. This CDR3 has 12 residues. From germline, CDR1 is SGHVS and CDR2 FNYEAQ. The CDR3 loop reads CASSLNPNTQYF. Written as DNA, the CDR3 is TGTGCCAGCAGCTTAAACCCTAATACGCAGTATTTT.

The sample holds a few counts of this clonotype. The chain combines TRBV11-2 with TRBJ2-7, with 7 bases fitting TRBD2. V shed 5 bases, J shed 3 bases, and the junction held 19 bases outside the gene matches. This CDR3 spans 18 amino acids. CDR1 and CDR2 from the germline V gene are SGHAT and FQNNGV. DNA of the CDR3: TGTGCCAGCAGCCCCCCGAGACTCGCCCGAGCGGGGCACTACGAGCAGTACTTC. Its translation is CASSPPRLARAGHYEQYF.

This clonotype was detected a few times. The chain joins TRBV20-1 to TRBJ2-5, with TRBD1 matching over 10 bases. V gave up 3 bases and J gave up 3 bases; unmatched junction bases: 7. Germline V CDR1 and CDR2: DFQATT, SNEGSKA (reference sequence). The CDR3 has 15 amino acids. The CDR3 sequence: CSARGDRGGEETQYF. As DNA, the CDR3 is TGCAGTGCTAGGGGGGACAGGGGAGGTGAAGAGACCCAGTACTTC.

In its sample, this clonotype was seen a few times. DNA of the CDR3: TGTGCCAGCAGTGAACAGGGAGGGAGAGATACGCAGTATTTT. Encoded protein: CASSEQGGRDTQYF. This chain uses TRBV2 with TRBJ2-3; 7 bases map to TRBD2. V lost 2 bases, J lost 5 bases, and 4 bases stayed unmatched. CDR1 is SNHLY, CDR2 FYNNEI, per germline. The length of the CDR3 is 14 residues.

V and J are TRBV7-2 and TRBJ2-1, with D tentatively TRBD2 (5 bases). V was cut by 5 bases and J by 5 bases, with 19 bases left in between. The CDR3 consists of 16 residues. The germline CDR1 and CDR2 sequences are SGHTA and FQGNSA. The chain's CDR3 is CASSLSLGRGHNEQFF. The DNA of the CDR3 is TGTGCCAGCAGCCTATCATTGGGGAGAGGGCACAATGAGCAGTTCTTC.

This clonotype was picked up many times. CDR3 sequence reads: CASSLTGNYGYTF. CDR3 sequence (DNA): TGTGCCAGCAGTTTGACAGGGAACTATGGCTACACCTTC. The genes are TRBV18 and TRBJ1-2; TRBD1 matches 7 bases. Per germline, CDR1 KGHSH and CDR2 LQKENI. V was clipped by 8 bases and J by 2 bases; unmatched bases: 5. The CDR3 spans 13 residues.

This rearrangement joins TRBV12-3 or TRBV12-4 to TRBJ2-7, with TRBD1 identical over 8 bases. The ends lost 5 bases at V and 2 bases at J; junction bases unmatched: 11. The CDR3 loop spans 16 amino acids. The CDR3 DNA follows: TGTGCCAGCAGTCCCTTTGGGGGGACAGGACCCTACGAGCAGTACTTC. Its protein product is CASSPFGGTGPYEQYF.

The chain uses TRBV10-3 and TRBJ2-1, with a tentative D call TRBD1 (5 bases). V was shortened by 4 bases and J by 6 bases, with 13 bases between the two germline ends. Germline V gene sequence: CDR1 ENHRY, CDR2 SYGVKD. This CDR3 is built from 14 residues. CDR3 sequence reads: CAISGPTGANEQFF. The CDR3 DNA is TGTGCCATCAGTGGTCCGACTGGGGCCAATGAGCAGTTCTTC.

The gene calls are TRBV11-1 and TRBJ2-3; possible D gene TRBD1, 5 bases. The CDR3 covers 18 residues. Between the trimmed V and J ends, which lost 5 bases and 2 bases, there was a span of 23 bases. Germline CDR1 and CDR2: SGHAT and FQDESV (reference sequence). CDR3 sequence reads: CASSPTLGPMGLTDTQYF. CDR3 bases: TGTGCCAGCAGCCCCACCCTTGGACCCATGGGGCTCACAGATACGCAGTATTTT.

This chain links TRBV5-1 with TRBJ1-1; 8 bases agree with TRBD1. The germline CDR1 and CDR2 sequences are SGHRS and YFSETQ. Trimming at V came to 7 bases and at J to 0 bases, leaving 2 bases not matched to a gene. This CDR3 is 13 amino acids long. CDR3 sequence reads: CASGTGVNTEAFF. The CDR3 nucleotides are TGCGCCAGCGGGACAGGAGTGAACACTGAAGCTTTCTTT.

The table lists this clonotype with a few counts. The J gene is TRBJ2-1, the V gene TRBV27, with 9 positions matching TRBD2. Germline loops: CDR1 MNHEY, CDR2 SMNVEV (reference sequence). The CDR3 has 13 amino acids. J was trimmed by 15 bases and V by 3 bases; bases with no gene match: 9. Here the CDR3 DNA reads TGTGCCAGCAGTTTCTCGGCGGGCGGGAGGGTGTTCTTC. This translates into CASSFSAGGRVFF.

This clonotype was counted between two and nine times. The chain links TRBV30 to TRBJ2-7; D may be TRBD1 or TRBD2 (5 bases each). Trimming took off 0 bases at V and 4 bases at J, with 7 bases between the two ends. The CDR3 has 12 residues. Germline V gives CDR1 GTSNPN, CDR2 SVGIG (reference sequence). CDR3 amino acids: CAWSVGPYEQYF. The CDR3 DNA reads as TGTGCCTGGAGTGTGGGACCTTACGAGCAGTACTTC.

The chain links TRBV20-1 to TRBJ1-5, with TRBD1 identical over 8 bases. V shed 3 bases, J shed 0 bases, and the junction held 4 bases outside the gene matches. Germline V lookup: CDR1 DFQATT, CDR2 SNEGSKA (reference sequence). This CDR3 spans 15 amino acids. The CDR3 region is CSASSGQGSNQPQHF. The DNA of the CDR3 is TGCAGTGCTAGTTCTGGACAGGGTAGCAATCAGCCCCAGCATTTT.

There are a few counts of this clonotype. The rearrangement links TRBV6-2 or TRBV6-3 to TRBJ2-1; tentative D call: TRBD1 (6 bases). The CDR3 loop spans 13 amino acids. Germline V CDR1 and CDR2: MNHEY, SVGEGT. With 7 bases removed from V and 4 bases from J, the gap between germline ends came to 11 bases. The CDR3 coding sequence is TGTGCCAGCAAGGATACAGGGTACAATGAGCAGTTCTTC. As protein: CASKDTGYNEQFF.

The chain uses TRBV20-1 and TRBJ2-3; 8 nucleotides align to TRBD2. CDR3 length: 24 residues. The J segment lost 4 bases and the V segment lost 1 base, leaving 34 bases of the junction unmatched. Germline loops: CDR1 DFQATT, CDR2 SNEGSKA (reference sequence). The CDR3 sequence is CSARADGGRPRAGERPISPDTQYF. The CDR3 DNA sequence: TGCAGTGCTAGAGCCGACGGTGGCCGCCCAAGAGCGGGAGAGCGACCGATATCCCCAGATACGCAGTATTTT.

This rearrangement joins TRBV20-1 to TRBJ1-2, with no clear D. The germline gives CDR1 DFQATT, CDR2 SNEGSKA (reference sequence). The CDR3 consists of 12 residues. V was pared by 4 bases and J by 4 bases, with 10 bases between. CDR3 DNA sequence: TGCAGTGCTAAACCAGTTATCTATGGCTACACCTTC. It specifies CSAKPVIYGYTF.

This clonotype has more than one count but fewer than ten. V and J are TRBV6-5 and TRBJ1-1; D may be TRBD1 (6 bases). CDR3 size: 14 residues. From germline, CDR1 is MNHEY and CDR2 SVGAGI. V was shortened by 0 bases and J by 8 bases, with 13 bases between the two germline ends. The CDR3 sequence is CASSYSGGGSEAFF. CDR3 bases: TGTGCCAGCAGTTACTCAGGGGGGGGCAGCGAAGCTTTCTTT.

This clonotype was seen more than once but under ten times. Here the CDR3 DNA reads TGTGCCAGCTCACCTTCCACCGGATCCTACGAGCAGTACTTC. Protein product: CASSPSTGSYEQYF. The V gene is TRBV18, the J gene TRBJ2-7, with no clear D. The germline gives CDR1 KGHSH, CDR2 LQKENI. The CDR3 covers 14 residues. Trimming pared 3 bases from V and 1 base from J, leaving 10 bases between.

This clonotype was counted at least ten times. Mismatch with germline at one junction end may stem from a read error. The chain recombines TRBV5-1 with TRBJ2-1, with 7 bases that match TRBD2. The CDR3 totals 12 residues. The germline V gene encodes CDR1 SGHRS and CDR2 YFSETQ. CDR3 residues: CASLSISGAEIF. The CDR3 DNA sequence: TGCGCCAGCCTTTCCATAAGCGGGGCGGAGATCTTC.

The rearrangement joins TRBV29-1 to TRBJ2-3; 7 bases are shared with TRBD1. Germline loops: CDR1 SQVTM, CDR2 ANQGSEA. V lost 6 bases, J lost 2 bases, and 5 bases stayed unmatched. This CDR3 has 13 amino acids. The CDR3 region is CSVAQGPTDTQYF. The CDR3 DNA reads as TGCAGCGTGGCACAGGGGCCCACAGATACGCAGTATTTT.

CDR3 DNA sequence: TGTGCCAGCAGTGGACAGGCCCGAGGATACGAGCAGTACTTC. It translates to CASSGQARGYEQYF. This chain uses TRBV12-3 or TRBV12-4 with TRBJ2-7, with 7 bases aligning to TRBD1. The CDR3 runs 14 residues. The J segment lost 4 bases and the V segment lost 5 bases, leaving 8 bases of the junction unmatched.